A single sample is the source of the 13 T cell receptor beta chains below, sequenced in a study of regulatory T cells in long-lasting Graves disease. The time point is: newly diagnosed GD, antithyroid drugs for less than 3 months. PBMCs were the source of the RNA used for TCR sequencing. In building TCR beta libraries, iRepertoire HTBI primers were used together with Arm-PCR of CDR3 regions. One entry per CDR3 protein results from TCRdb running MiXCR on the multiplex PCR reads. Among roughly 510,000 distinct CDR3 sequences listed, about 16% were seen once. The same data also went into a second study, on T cells in Graves' hyperthyroidism and ophthalmopathy.

The source was peripheral blood mononuclear cells (PBMCs), collected at new diagnosis, from a patient treated with antithyroid drugs. The receptor set was obtained from a man between 18 and 35 years old with Graves disease.

This clonotype was detected many times. This chain uses TRBV29-1 with TRBJ1-1; 8 bases match TRBD1. CDR3 length: 13 amino acids. Germline CDR1 is SQVTM and CDR2 is ANQGSEA. V lost 5 bases, J lost 0 bases, and 2 bases stayed unmatched. CDR3 nucleotide sequence: TGCAGCGTTAACAGGGGGGTGAACACTGAAGCTTTCTTT. Its translation is CSVNRGVNTEAFF. The complete variable domain, with remaining parts taken from reference TRBV29-1 and TRBJ1-1, reads SAVISQKPSRDICQRGTSLTIQCQVDSQVTMMFWYRQQPGQSLTLIATANQGSEATYESGFVIDKFPISRPNLTFSTLTVSNMSPEDSSIYLCSVNRGVNTEAFFGQGTRLTVV.

The chain joins TRBV3-1 to TRBJ1-6; perhaps TRBD1 as D (5 bases). The CDR3 extends over 15 amino acids. Trimming took off 2 bases at V and 5 bases at J, with 10 bases between the two ends. Germline loops: CDR1 LGHDT, CDR2 YNNKEL (reference sequence). The CDR3, as DNA: TGTGCCAGCAGCCAATGGCTGGGGGATAATTCACCCCTCCACTTT. It codes for CASSQWLGDNSPLHF.

There are a few counts of this clonotype. This chain links TRBV5-1 with TRBJ2-7; 8 nucleotides line up with TRBD1. Germline lookup yields CDR1 SGHRS and CDR2 YFSETQ. The V gene end was trimmed by 4 bases and the J gene end by 3 bases; junction bases not matched to a gene: 9. The CDR3 has 15 amino acids. In DNA, the CDR3 is TGCGCCAGCAGCACCGGACAGGGAAGTTTCTACGAGCAGTACTTC. This sequence encodes CASSTGQGSFYEQYF.

With regard to this clonotype: A read error may be the cause here, since a much bigger clone is one base away. The V and J genes are TRBV3-1 and TRBJ2-1, with 12 bases lining up with TRBD2. Looked up from germline, CDR1 is LGHDT and CDR2 is YNNKEL (reference sequence). Trimming took 6 bases from V and 8 from J; bases not matched to a gene: 11. This CDR3 has 16 amino acids. The CDR3 spells CASRRTSSGRADEQFF. CDR3 bases: TGTGCCAGCAGACGGACCTCTAGCGGGAGGGCCGATGAGCAGTTCTTC.

The rearrangement joins TRBV29-1 to TRBJ1-2; 11 nucleotides line up with TRBD1. The V and J ends lost 5 bases and 5 bases, in that order; junction bases with no gene match: 10. Germline CDR1 SQVTM, CDR2 ANQGSEA. This CDR3 is 15 amino acids long. This CDR3 reads CSVSETGTGGYGYTF. DNA for the CDR3: TGCAGCGTTTCAGAAACCGGGACAGGGGGTTATGGCTACACCTTC. Full variable domain (remainder filled in from reference TRBV29-1 and TRBJ1-2): SAVISQKPSRDICQRGTSLTIQCQVDSQVTMMFWYRQQPGQSLTLIATANQGSEATYESGFVIDKFPISRPNLTFSTLTVSNMSPEDSSIYLCSVSETGTGGYGYTFGSGTRLTVV.

The CDR3 spells CASSYSPLAQYNEQFF. In DNA form, the CDR3 reads TGTGCCAGCAGTTACTCACCCCTAGCCCAATACAATGAGCAGTTCTTC. The V and J genes are TRBV6-2 or TRBV6-3 and TRBJ2-1; perhaps TRBD2 as D (5 bases). CDR1 MNHEY and CDR2 SVGEGT come from the germline V gene. CDR3 size: 16 residues. The germline V and J ends were trimmed by 0 bases and 4 bases, with 13 bases remaining between them.

In this sample, this clonotype turned up a few times. The genes are TRBV9 and TRBJ1-5; D call uncertain. The CDR3 has 13 residues. Trimming cost V 0 bases and J 5 bases, with 6 bases left between them. The germline V gene has CDR1 SGDLS and CDR2 YYNGEE. The CDR3 DNA is TGTGCCAGCAGCGTAGCTCCCGATCAGCCCCAGCATTTT. It codes for CASSVAPDQPQHF.

This clonotype was recorded at least ten times. The chain combines TRBV2 with TRBJ1-2, with TRBD1 matching 7 bases. CDR1 and CDR2 (germline): SNHLY, FYNNEI. The length of the CDR3 is 14 residues. V trimming: 6 bases; J trimming: 7 bases; junction bases outside the gene matches: 11. DNA of the CDR3: TGTGCCAGCAGCGCAGACAGGGACCTCTCTGGCTACACCTTC. This gives the protein CASSADRDLSGYTF. Using reference TRBV2 and TRBJ1-2 for the parts outside the CDR3, the full variable domain is EPEVTQTPSHQVTQMGQEVILRCVPISNHLYFYWYRQILGQKVEFLVSFYNNEISEKSEIFDDQFSVERPDGSNFTLKIRSTKLEDSAMYFCASSADRDLSGYTFGSGTRLTVV.

The table lists this clonotype with many counts. The rearrangement joins TRBV6-2 or TRBV6-3 to TRBJ2-1; tentatively, D is TRBD2 (6 bases). The ends were cut back, 0 bases at V and 0 bases at J, with 12 bases in the middle. The CDR3 is 17 amino acids. Germline CDR1 is MNHEY and CDR2 is SVGEGT. As DNA, the CDR3 is TGTGCCAGCAGTTACTCGCTTAGCGGAGGCTCCTACAATGAGCAGTTCTTC. It specifies CASSYSLSGGSYNEQFF.

This clonotype was observed many times. This rearrangement joins TRBV2 to TRBJ2-3; a weak D match, TRBD1 (6 bases). Germline CDR1 and CDR2: SNHLY and FYNNEI. This CDR3 spans 14 amino acids. V lost 6 bases, J lost 2 bases, and 12 bases lay in between. CDR3 residues: CASRSGVATDTQYF. CDR3 nucleotide sequence: TGTGCCAGCAGATCAGGGGTTGCCACAGATACGCAGTATTTT.

This clonotype was counted many times. The chain carries TRBV20-1 and TRBJ2-7; a weak D match, TRBD1 (6 bases). The V end was cut by 5 bases, the J end by 3 bases, with 20 bases between. The CDR3 contains 15 residues. CDR1 is DFQATT, CDR2 SNEGSKA, per germline (reference sequence). The CDR3 DNA reads as TGCAGTGCTCAGAGTGGGGGCGCTGACTACTACGAGCAGTACTTC. This translates into CSAQSGGADYYEQYF.

This clonotype occurred many times. The J gene is TRBJ2-2, the V gene TRBV3-1, with TRBD2 matching 14 bases. CDR1 is LGHDT and CDR2 is YNNKEL in the germline V gene (reference sequence). V shed 1 base and J 5 bases; nucleotides not matched to a gene: 3. CDR3 length equals 17 residues. CDR3 DNA sequence: TGTGCCAGCAGCCAAGGGACTAGCGGGAGGCTTACCGGGGAGCTGTTTTTT. Its protein product is CASSQGTSGRLTGELFF.

This clonotype was picked up a small number of times. This chain joins TRBV20-1 and TRBJ1-6, with D perhaps matching TRBD1 (6 bases). The CDR3 length is 13 residues. V was trimmed by 1 base and J by 10 bases, leaving 11 bases between them. Germline V CDR1 and CDR2: DFQATT, SNEGSKA (reference sequence). CDR3 coding DNA: TGCAGTGCTAGAGGGGGGGCGGGGTCACCCCTCCACTTT. Translation gives CSARGGAGSPLHF.